The 28 T cell receptor beta chains presented below share a single source sample, sequenced in a study of blood T cell repertoires in COVID-19. Here immunoSEQ multiplex PCR was the method, and the copy in TCRdb shows in-frame clones only, minus some. The data show 100,000 or so clones, with around four fifths seen just once and about 12% held by the top ten. Sequencing input: peripheral blood. These receptors were obtained from a woman aged 70 to 79 with active or convalescent COVID-19.

The genes are TRBV2 and TRBJ2-7; TRBD2 aligns across 10 bases. The CDR3 covers 14 residues. The V gene end was trimmed by 3 bases and the J gene end by 12 bases; junction bases not matched to a gene: 11. The V gene's germline CDR1 is SNHLY and CDR2 FYNNEI. The CDR3 region is CASSDRSGGYGRYF. CDR3 nucleotides: TGTGCCAGCAGTGACCGTAGCGGGGGGTACGGACGGTACTTC. Variable domain in full (rest from reference TRBV2 and TRBJ2-7): EPEVTQTPSHQVTQMGQEVILRCVPISNHLYFYWYRQILGQKVEFLVSFYNNEISEKSEIFDDQFSVERPDGSNFTLKIRSTKLEDSAMYFCASSDRSGGYGRYFGPGTRLTVT.

This clone appeared once. The V and J genes are TRBV5-1 and TRBJ2-2, with D hard to call. This CDR3 is built from 15 residues. Germline V lookup: CDR1 SGHRS, CDR2 YFSETQ. V lost 0 bases and J lost 4, with 10 bases in between. CDR3 in DNA: TGCGCCAGCAGCTTGGGAGCATCAGGCACCGGGGAGCTGTTTTTT. This codes for CASSLGASGTGELFF.

J is TRBJ2-5 and V is TRBV28, with 8 bases that match TRBD2. The V gene's germline CDR1 is MDHEN and CDR2 SYDVKM. Trimming took 10 bases from V and 4 from J; bases not matched to a gene: 8. The length of the CDR3 is 13 residues. For the CDR3, the DNA is TGTGCCACCTCCTCGGGGGGGATAGAGACCCAGTACTTC. Translating it yields CATSSGGIETQYF. Supplemented by reference TRBV28 and TRBJ2-5, the full variable domain reads DVKVTQSSRYLVKRTGEKVFLECVQDMDHENMFWYRQDPGLGLRLIYFSYDVKMKEKGDIPEGYSVSREKKERFSLILESASTNQTSMYLCATSSGGIETQYFGPGTRLLVL.

J is TRBJ1-1 and V is TRBV20-1; D unclear. The CDR3 extends over 13 amino acids. Trimming shortened V by 3 bases and J by 1 base, and 9 bases separated the two germline ends. From germline, CDR1 is DFQATT and CDR2 SNEGSKA (reference sequence). CDR3 sequence: CSASEAPNTEAFF. DNA of the CDR3: TGCAGTGCTAGTGAAGCCCCGAACACTGAAGCTTTCTTT.

The V and J genes are TRBV5-8 and TRBJ1-2; D might be TRBD1 (6 bases). Per the germline V gene, CDR1 is SGHTS and CDR2 is YDEGEE. The CDR3 has 16 residues. The V end lost 3 bases, the J end lost 6 bases, and 21 bases lay between the germline ends. CDR3 sequence: CASSYGVVGAPDGYTF. The DNA of the CDR3 is TGTGCCAGCAGCTACGGCGTCGTGGGGGCGCCGGATGGCTACACCTTC.

The chain employs TRBV5-5 and TRBJ2-1; D perhaps matches TRBD2 (6 bases). The CDR3 contains 16 residues. Germline-derived CDR1 and CDR2 are SGHKS and YYEKEE (reference sequence). Trimming took 0 bases from V and 3 from J, leaving 13 bases between them. The CDR3: CASSLGAGQGYNEQFF. CDR3 nucleotide sequence: TGTGCCAGCAGCTTGGGGGCGGGGCAGGGCTACAATGAGCAGTTCTTC.

The chain carries TRBV18 and TRBJ2-7, with a tentative D call TRBD1 (5 bases). Trimming shortened V by 5 bases and J by 3 bases, and 8 bases separated the two germline ends. This CDR3 is built from 12 residues. Germline loops: CDR1 KGHSH, CDR2 LQKENI. The CDR3 coding sequence is TGTGCCAGCTCAGGCAGGGACTACGAGCAGTACTTC. It specifies CASSGRDYEQYF. Full variable domain (missing parts from reference TRBV18 and TRBJ2-7): NAGVMQNPRHLVRRRGQEARLRCSPMKGHSHVYWYRQLPEEGLKFMVYLQKENIIDESGMPKERFSAEFPKEGPSILRIQQVVRGDSAAYFCASSGRDYEQYFGPGTRLTVT.

The chain has TRBV5-4 and TRBJ2-7, with D possibly matching TRBD1 (5 bases). V lost 1 base to trimming and J lost 0 bases, with 11 bases between them. The CDR3 spans 15 residues. Germline CDR1 is SGHNT and CDR2 is YYREEE (reference sequence). CDR3 nucleotide sequence: TGTGCCAGCAGCTTGACGGCAGGGCCCTCCTACGAGCAGTACTTC. Its translation is CASSLTAGPSYEQYF.

The V and J genes are TRBV27 and TRBJ2-5; the match to TRBD2 covers 9 bases. This CDR3 region has 14 residues. With V trimmed by 8 bases and J by 4 bases, 8 bases remained unmatched. CDR1 and CDR2 from the germline V gene are MNHEY and SMNVEV (reference sequence). The DNA for the CDR3 is TGTGCCAGCCGGGTAATAGCGGGGGCAGAGACCCAGTACTTC. Translation gives CASRVIAGAETQYF.

V and J are TRBV13 and TRBJ2-7; D might be TRBD1 (6 bases). The ends were cut back, 3 bases at V and 1 base at J, with 10 bases in the middle. The CDR3 has 14 amino acids. The germline gives CDR1 PRHDT, CDR2 FYEKMQ (reference sequence). CDR3 sequence: CASSFWGPSYEQYF. CDR3 nucleotide sequence: TGTGCCAGCAGCTTCTGGGGGCCATCCTACGAGCAGTACTTC.

This chain joins TRBV7-2 and TRBJ1-1; 7 nucleotides align to TRBD1. The CDR3 length is 14 residues. Germline V gene sequence: CDR1 SGHTA, CDR2 FQGNSA. J lost 0 bases, V lost 7 bases, and 5 bases had no gene match. The CDR3 region is CASTSGQLNTEAFF. CDR3 in DNA: TGTGCCAGCACCTCGGGACAGCTGAACACTGAAGCTTTCTTT.

This chain joins TRBV5-1 and TRBJ2-7, with TRBD1 matching over 7 bases. The CDR3 sequence is 13 residues long. The J segment lost 6 bases and the V segment lost 2 bases, leaving 5 bases of the junction unmatched. CDR1 is SGHRS, CDR2 YFSETQ, per germline. CDR3 protein: CASSLRQGAEQYF. The CDR3, as DNA: TGCGCCAGCAGCTTAAGACAGGGAGCCGAGCAGTACTTC.

The J gene is TRBJ2-1, the V gene TRBV18, with 8 bases matching TRBD1. Germline V gives CDR1 KGHSH, CDR2 LQKENI. The length of the CDR3 is 17 residues. J was trimmed by 0 bases and V by 0 bases; bases with no gene match: 4. For the CDR3, the DNA is TGTGCCAGCTCACCACCGTGGCAGGGGGCCTCCTACAATGAGCAGTTCTTC. Translation: CASSPPWQGASYNEQFF.

The chain joins TRBV5-1 to TRBJ1-4; 8 positions match TRBD1. This CDR3 is built from 14 residues. Germline CDR1 is SGHRS and CDR2 is YFSETQ. With V trimmed by 4 bases and J by 5 bases, 4 bases remained unmatched. The CDR3 loop is CASSMTGVNEKLFF. The CDR3 DNA reads as TGCGCCAGCAGCATGACAGGGGTGAATGAAAAACTGTTTTTT.

The chain recombines TRBV5-1 with TRBJ1-1; D possibly corresponds to TRBD1 (5 bases). The CDR3 runs to 18 residues. The V end was cut by 2 bases, the J end by 0 bases, with 20 bases between. Germline loops: CDR1 SGHRS, CDR2 YFSETQ. CDR3 bases: TGCGCCAGCAGCTTAAGGGGCCCAACCGCACCCCTGAACACTGAAGCTTTCTTT. This sequence encodes CASSLRGPTAPLNTEAFF.

The CDR3 region has the DNA TGTGCCATCAGTGAAACCAGGGATAATTCACCCCTCCACTTT. Translated: CAISETRDNSPLHF. The J gene is TRBJ1-6, the V gene TRBV10-3; maybe TRBD1 (5 bases). The CDR3 length is 14 residues. Per germline, CDR1 ENHRY and CDR2 SYGVKD. V lost 3 bases, J lost 5 bases, and 8 bases lay in between.

The rearrangement joins TRBV7-2 to TRBJ1-4; D is undetermined. The CDR3 totals 13 residues. The germline CDR1 and CDR2 sequences are SGHTA and FQGNSA. V gave up 6 bases and J gave up 0 bases, with 5 bases separating them. The CDR3: CASRRATNEKLFF. CDR3 nucleotide sequence: TGTGCCAGCAGGCGAGCAACTAATGAAAAACTGTTTTTT.

This clone came up once. V is TRBV10-2 and J is TRBJ1-1; D gene unclear. The ends were cut back, 7 bases at V and 5 bases at J, with 11 bases in the middle. CDR3 length: 12 amino acids. Per the germline V gene, CDR1 is WSHSY and CDR2 is SAAADI. This chain's CDR3 is CASTTTGTEAFF. CDR3 in DNA: TGCGCCAGCACCACGACGGGAACTGAAGCTTTCTTT.

The chain links TRBV5-6 to TRBJ1-1; D is possibly TRBD1 (5 bases). V gave up 4 bases and J gave up 3 bases, with 10 bases separating them. This CDR3 contains 13 residues. The germline V gene has CDR1 SGHDT and CDR2 YYEEEE. CDR3 sequence: CASSPFRDTEAFF. The CDR3 nucleotides read TGTGCCAGCAGCCCTTTCAGGGACACTGAAGCTTTCTTT.

This clone was found a few times. The chain couples TRBV7-5 to TRBJ2-7; the DNA was not used to check the table's D call, TRBD1. TRBV7-5 is recorded as a pseudogene. This CDR3 contains 18 residues. The CDR3 here is CARSSRFNSGGDSDEQYF. CDR3 DNA sequence: TGTGCCAGAAGCTCGAGGTTCAACTCAGGGGGCGATTCAGACGAGCAGTACTTC.

The DNA for the CDR3 is TGTGCCAGTAGTATCGGACAGGCGGTACAGCCCCAGCATTTT. Protein: CASSIGQAVQPQHF. This chain joins TRBV19 and TRBJ1-5; 7 nucleotides agree with TRBD1. With 3 bases clipped from V and 7 bases from J, the junction kept 6 bases outside the gene matches. There are 14 residues in the CDR3. CDR1 is LNHDA and CDR2 is SQIVND in the germline V gene (reference sequence).

The chain employs TRBV18 and TRBJ1-5; the match to TRBD1 covers 8 bases. The V and J ends lost 2 bases and 8 bases, in that order; junction bases with no gene match: 5. Germline values: CDR1 KGHSH, CDR2 LQKENI. The CDR3 totals 14 residues. CDR3 in amino acids: CASSPGQGSEPQHF. The CDR3 nucleotides read TGTGCCAGCTCACCAGGACAGGGCAGCGAGCCCCAGCATTTT.

J is TRBJ1-1 and V is TRBV4-1, with TRBD1 matching 8 bases. The CDR3 runs 16 residues. The V gene end was trimmed by 6 bases and the J gene end by 1 base; junction bases not matched to a gene: 10. Germline CDR1 and CDR2: MGHRA and YSYEKL. The CDR3 region is CASSSRQGTKNTEAFF. The CDR3 region has the DNA TGCGCCAGCAGTTCCCGACAGGGGACAAAGAACACTGAAGCTTTCTTT.

The chain couples TRBV5-4 to TRBJ2-7; D is perhaps TRBD1 (5 bases). Germline V gene lookup returns CDR1 SGHNT and CDR2 YYREEE (reference sequence). V lost 5 bases to trimming and J lost 4 bases, with 13 bases between them. The CDR3 runs 13 residues. DNA for the CDR3: TGTGCCAGCAGAACAAGGGGATCATACGAGCAGTACTTC. Translating it yields CASRTRGSYEQYF.

This clone appeared a single time. The chain has TRBV11-3 and TRBJ2-7, with D unresolved. Per germline, CDR1 SGHNT and CDR2 YENEEA. CDR3 length: 15 residues. V was pared by 9 bases and J by 5 bases, with 23 bases between. CDR3 in amino acids: CASGRVAQSRHEQYF. Here the CDR3 DNA reads TGTGCCAGTGGCCGGGTTGCCCAATCCCGCCACGAGCAGTACTTC. Full variable domain (remainder filled in from reference TRBV11-3 and TRBJ2-7): EAGVVQSPRYKIIEKKQPVAFWCNPISGHNTLYWYLQNLGQGPELLIRYENEEAVDDSQLPKDRFSAERLKGVDSTLKIQPAELGDSAVYLCASGRVAQSRHEQYFGPGTRLTVT.

This chain connects TRBV20-1 to TRBJ1-1; D call uncertain. Per germline, CDR1 DFQATT and CDR2 SNEGSKA (reference sequence). This CDR3 region has 11 residues. Between the trimmed V and J ends, which lost 3 bases and 6 bases, there was a span of 8 bases. The CDR3 DNA reads TGCAGTGCTAGGGCGGGAGCTGAAGCTTTCTTT. It translates to CSARAGAEAFF.

This chain links TRBV2 with TRBJ2-5; TRBD2 might be the D (6 bases). V shed 3 bases and J shed 4 bases, with 15 bases lying between them. CDR3 length: 15 amino acids. In germline, CDR1 is SNHLY, CDR2 FYNNEI. CDR3 DNA sequence: TGTGCCAGCAGTGAGGGGGGACTTAGGGCAGAGACCCAGTACTTC. This gives the protein CASSEGGLRAETQYF.

The chain couples TRBV6-1 to TRBJ1-2; D remains unclear. CDR1 MNHNS and CDR2 SASEGT come from the germline V gene. The CDR3 totals 12 residues. Trimming shortened V by 2 bases and J by 12 bases, and 13 bases separated the two germline ends. The CDR3 spells CASSEHGSVNTF. The CDR3 DNA is TGTGCCAGCAGTGAACACGGGAGTGTTAACACCTTC.